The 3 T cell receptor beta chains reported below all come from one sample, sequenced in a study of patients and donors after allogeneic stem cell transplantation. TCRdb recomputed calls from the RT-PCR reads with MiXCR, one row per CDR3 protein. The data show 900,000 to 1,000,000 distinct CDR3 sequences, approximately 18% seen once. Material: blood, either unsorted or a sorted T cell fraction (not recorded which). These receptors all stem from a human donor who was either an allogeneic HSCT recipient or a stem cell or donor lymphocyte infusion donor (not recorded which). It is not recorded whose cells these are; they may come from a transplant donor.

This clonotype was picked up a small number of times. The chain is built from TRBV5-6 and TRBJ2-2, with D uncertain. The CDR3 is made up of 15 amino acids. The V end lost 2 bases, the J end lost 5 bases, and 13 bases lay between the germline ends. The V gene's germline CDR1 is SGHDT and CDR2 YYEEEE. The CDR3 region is CASSFGPERTGELFF. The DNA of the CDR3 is TGTGCCAGCAGCTTCGGACCGGAAAGAACCGGGGAGCTGTTTTTT. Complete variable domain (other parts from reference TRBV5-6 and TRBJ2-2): DAGVTQSPTHLIKTRGQQVTLRCSPKSGHDTVSWYQQALGQGPQFIFQYYEEEERQRGNFPDRFSGHQFPNYSSELNVNALLLGDSALYLCASSFGPERTGELFFGEGSRLTVL.

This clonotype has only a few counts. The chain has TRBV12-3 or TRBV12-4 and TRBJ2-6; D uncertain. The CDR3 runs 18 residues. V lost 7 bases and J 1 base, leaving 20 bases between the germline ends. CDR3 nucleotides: TGTGCCAGCACCCTAAGGCCCCCGGTGGTATCTGGGGCCAACGTCCTGACTTTC. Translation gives CASTLRPPVVSGANVLTF.

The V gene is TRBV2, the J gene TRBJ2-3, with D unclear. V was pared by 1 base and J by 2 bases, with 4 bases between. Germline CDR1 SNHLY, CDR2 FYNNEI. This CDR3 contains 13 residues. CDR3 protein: CASSEEFTDTQYF. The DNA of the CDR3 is TGTGCCAGCAGTGAAGAGTTCACAGATACGCAGTATTTT.